One sample yielded the 27 T cell receptor beta chains listed below, sequenced in a study of T cell responses to AZD1222 COVID-19 vaccine. Profiling relied on immunoSEQ multiplex PCR, and the TCRdb table lists in-frame clones only, not all of them. The sample yields 100,000 to 120,000 clones, roughly four fifths seen once. The sample consisted of peripheral blood, taken on day 0 of AZD1222 vaccination. The receptor set was obtained from an adult in good health.

The chain couples TRBV11-2 to TRBJ1-5, with TRBD1 identical over 7 bases. This CDR3 is 15 amino acids long. V trimming: 5 bases; J trimming: 1 base; junction bases outside the gene matches: 5. Germline V gives CDR1 SGHAT, CDR2 FQNNGV. CDR3 DNA sequence: TGTGCCAGCAGCCAGGGACAGAAAAGCAATCAGCCCCAGCATTTT. Its translation: CASSQGQKSNQPQHF. The full variable domain, in which reference TRBV11-2 and TRBJ1-5 provide the parts outside the CDR3, is EAGVAQSPRYKIIEKRQSVAFWCNPISGHATLYWYQQILGQGPKLLIQFQNNGVVDDSQLPKDRFSAERLKGVDSTLKIQPAKLEDSAVYLCASSQGQKSNQPQHFGDGTRLSIL.

This chain joins TRBV5-1 and TRBJ2-1; the match to TRBD1 covers 9 bases. In germline, CDR1 is SGHRS, CDR2 YFSETQ. Trimming took 4 bases from V and 7 from J; bases not matched to a gene: 6. The CDR3 has 14 residues. The CDR3 DNA is TGCGCCAGCAGCAAAGAGGACAGGGGAAATGAGCAGTTCTTC. Translation gives CASSKEDRGNEQFF.

This clone appeared a single time. The chain has TRBV5-1 and TRBJ1-1, with unresolved D. The CDR3 consists of 14 residues. The V end lost 5 bases, the J end lost 0 bases, and 11 bases lay between the germline ends. Germline V gives CDR1 SGHRS, CDR2 YFSETQ. The CDR3 region is CASRRELLNTEAFF. The CDR3 DNA sequence: TGCGCCAGCAGGCGAGAACTTCTGAACACTGAAGCTTTCTTT.

The V gene is TRBV6-6, the J gene TRBJ1-1; unclear D gene. Trimming stripped 7 bases from V and 4 bases from J, with 16 bases between. Per germline, CDR1 MNHNY and CDR2 SVGAGI (reference sequence). This CDR3 has 14 amino acids. The CDR3 nucleotides are TGTGCCAGCACCGTCCGGGAATGGGGCACTGAAGCTTTCTTT. Translation: CASTVREWGTEAFF.

The gene calls are TRBV6-2 or TRBV6-3 and TRBJ2-5; 7 bases fit TRBD2. The CDR3 has 14 residues. With 2 bases clipped from V and 5 bases from J, the junction kept 5 bases outside the gene matches. The germline V gene encodes CDR1 MNHEY and CDR2 SVGEGT. The CDR3 sequence is CASSYRLAGETQYF. Written as DNA, the CDR3 is TGTGCCAGCAGTTACCGACTAGCTGGGGAGACCCAGTACTTC.

This clone turned up a few times. In DNA, the CDR3 is TGCGCCAGCAGCCCAAACCTTCGGTTGACGTCCTACGAGCAGTACTTC. Encoded protein: CASSPNLRLTSYEQYF. The genes are TRBV5-1 and TRBJ2-7, with D hard to call. In germline, CDR1 is SGHRS, CDR2 YFSETQ. Trimming removed 4 bases from V and 1 base from J, with 18 bases in between. The CDR3 has 16 amino acids.

The rearrangement uses TRBV5-5 and TRBJ1-2; 7 nucleotides align to TRBD1. Germline assignment: CDR1 SGHKS and CDR2 YYEKEE (reference sequence). After removal of 4 bases from V and 4 bases from J, the junction contained 4 bases not matched to a gene. The CDR3 has 13 residues. CDR3 amino acids: CASSPDRFYGYTF. CDR3 nucleotides: TGTGCCAGCAGCCCGGACAGGTTCTATGGCTACACCTTC.

This clone was seen a handful of times. This chain connects TRBV7-2 to TRBJ2-3, with 12 bases identical to TRBD2. With 5 bases clipped from V and 3 bases from J, the junction kept 3 bases outside the gene matches. The CDR3 runs 15 residues. The germline V gene has CDR1 SGHTA and CDR2 FQGNSA. In DNA form, the CDR3 reads TGTGCCAGCAGCCAGGGACTAGCGGGTACAGATACGCAGTATTTT. Translated, it gives CASSQGLAGTDTQYF.

This clone was observed a single time. V is TRBV29-1 and J is TRBJ2-7, with TRBD1 matching over 10 bases. This CDR3 is 13 amino acids long. Germline trimming cut 5 bases from V and 3 bases from J; bases unmatched to any gene: 4. The germline gives CDR1 SQVTM, CDR2 ANQGSEA. The CDR3 loop reads CSVRDRGGYEQYF. The CDR3 nucleotides are TGCAGCGTTCGGGACAGGGGAGGCTACGAGCAGTACTTC.

This clone was observed many times. This chain joins TRBV6-2 or TRBV6-3 and TRBJ1-1; TRBD1 might be the D (6 bases). The CDR3 totals 16 residues. Germline CDR1 and CDR2: MNHEY and SVGEGT. Trimming took off 2 bases at V and 0 bases at J, with 13 bases between the two ends. The CDR3 DNA reads TGTGCCAGCAGTTACCTTTTGGGGGGCTTGAACACTGAAGCTTTCTTT. The encoded protein is CASSYLLGGLNTEAFF.

The genes are TRBV19 and TRBJ1-5, with 9 bases lining up with TRBD1. The V gene's germline CDR1 is LNHDA and CDR2 SQIVND (reference sequence). Losses at the gene ends were 5 bases for V and 9 bases for J; bases not matched to a gene: 5. The CDR3 sequence is 13 residues long. CDR3 amino acids: CASSSDRGAPQHF. CDR3 sequence (DNA): TGTGCCAGTAGTTCGGACAGGGGTGCGCCCCAGCATTTT.

This chain uses TRBV7-2 with TRBJ1-1; weak D call: TRBD1 (5 bases). This CDR3 spans 15 amino acids. V lost 1 base and J lost 5, with 14 bases in between. Germline V lookup: CDR1 SGHTA, CDR2 FQGNSA. The CDR3 nucleotides read TGTGCCAGCAGCTTAGATTGGAGGGGACGGACTGAAGCTTTCTTT. Residues: CASSLDWRGRTEAFF.

Of note for this clone: At one of its ends the junction is not consistent with the germline gene, which may arise from a read error. The J gene is TRBJ1-1, the V gene TRBV7-2; D is unclear. Germline CDR1 is SGHTA and CDR2 is FQGNSA. The CDR3 has 14 residues. CDR3 sequence: CASSLAGMNTEAFF. The CDR3 DNA reads TGTGCCAGCAGCCTAGCGGGGATGAACACTGAAGCTTTCTTT.

The sample holds a few counts of this clone. The V gene is TRBV14, the J gene TRBJ1-1; D may be TRBD1 (5 bases). V gave up 0 bases and J gave up 3 bases, with 14 bases separating them. This CDR3 is 16 amino acids long. Germline V gene sequence: CDR1 SGHDN, CDR2 FVKESK. As DNA, the CDR3 is TGTGCCAGCAGCCAAGATCTAGGGGAGGTGCACACTGAAGCTTTCTTT. It is translated as CASSQDLGEVHTEAFF.

The rearrangement links TRBV12-3 or TRBV12-4 to TRBJ2-1, with D hard to call. Deletions cut 0 bases from V and 9 bases from J, with 9 bases between. This CDR3 region has 13 residues. The CDR3 DNA reads TGTGCCAGCAGTTTAGCGGGAAAAGGTGAGCAGTTCTTC. Protein: CASSLAGKGEQFF.

This clone was detected once. The rearrangement uses TRBV18 and TRBJ1-2; TRBD1 aligns across 7 bases. Trimming took 6 bases from V and 5 from J; bases not matched to a gene: 9. The germline CDR1 and CDR2 sequences are KGHSH and LQKENI. The CDR3 runs 14 residues. The CDR3 loop is CASSPTGRDYGYTF. Here the CDR3 DNA reads TGTGCCAGCTCGCCGACAGGGAGGGATTATGGCTACACCTTC.

For the CDR3, the DNA is TGTGCCAGCAGCTTAGATAAGGGTCCGCGGACCCAGTACTTC. Amino acids: CASSLDKGPRTQYF. This sequence joins TRBV11-2 and TRBJ2-5; D is unclear. CDR1 and CDR2 from the germline V gene are SGHAT and FQNNGV. The V gene lost 0 bases and the J gene lost 7 bases, with 12 bases spanning the gap. The CDR3 is made up of 14 amino acids.

The chain carries TRBV6-5 and TRBJ2-7; 11 positions match TRBD1. This CDR3 has 15 residues. Germline CDR1 is MNHEY and CDR2 is SVGAGI. V gave up 6 bases and J gave up 3 bases; unmatched junction bases: 7. CDR3 DNA: TGTGCCAGCAGCCGCCCGGGACAGGGGGGCTACGAGCAGTACTTC. It codes for CASSRPGQGGYEQYF.

This clone has only a few counts. The V call is TRBV19, the J call TRBJ1-1; D unresolved. Germline loops: CDR1 LNHDA, CDR2 SQIVND (reference sequence). V lost 1 base, J lost 9 bases, and 9 bases lay in between. The CDR3 spans 12 residues. As DNA, the CDR3 is TGTGCCAGTAGTATAGGTAACTCCAAAGCTTTCTTT. Translating it yields CASSIGNSKAFF.

The V gene is TRBV6-2 or TRBV6-3, the J gene TRBJ1-3; D is unclear. CDR3 length: 15 amino acids. V lost 3 bases and J 0 bases, leaving 9 bases between the germline ends. Germline-derived CDR1 and CDR2 are MNHEY and SVGEGT. CDR3 nucleotide sequence: TGTGCCAGCAGTTATGGCCAGCCCTCTGGAAACACCATATATTTT. Protein sequence: CASSYGQPSGNTIYF.

A single count supports this clone. The chain links TRBV7-2 to TRBJ1-1, with unresolved D. Trimming cost V 2 bases and J 2 bases, with 6 bases left between them. This CDR3 has 13 residues. Germline CDR1 and CDR2: SGHTA and FQGNSA. The CDR3 sequence is CASSLLSNTEAFF. CDR3 bases: TGTGCCAGCAGCTTACTCAGTAACACTGAAGCTTTCTTT.

V gene TRBV24-1 combines with J gene TRBJ2-7, with 9 bases aligning to TRBD1. The ends lost 1 base at V and 5 bases at J; junction bases unmatched: 8. The V gene's germline CDR1 is KGHDR and CDR2 SFDVKD. The CDR3 totals 16 residues. CDR3: CATSDLTGGADNEQYF. The CDR3, as DNA: TGTGCCACCAGTGATTTAACAGGGGGCGCGGACAACGAGCAGTACTTC.

The chain couples TRBV11-2 to TRBJ1-2, with a possible D match to TRBD1 (5 bases). Trimming pared 1 base from V and 9 bases from J, leaving 15 bases between. The germline gives CDR1 SGHAT, CDR2 FQNNGV. The CDR3 consists of 14 residues. The CDR3 sequence: CASSLARQGGSYTF. The CDR3 DNA reads as TGTGCCAGCAGCTTAGCGCGTCAGGGAGGAAGCTACACCTTC.

This chain links TRBV28 with TRBJ2-1; D gene unclear. The V end was cut by 2 bases, the J end by 6 bases, with 5 bases between. The V gene's germline CDR1 is MDHEN and CDR2 SYDVKM. This CDR3 spans 12 amino acids. This chain's CDR3 is CASSLQLNEQFF. CDR3 in DNA: TGTGCCAGCAGTTTACAGCTCAATGAGCAGTTCTTC.

This chain connects TRBV5-4 to TRBJ1-4; D not certain. The CDR3 spans 15 residues. CDR1 SGHNT and CDR2 YYREEE come from the germline V gene (reference sequence). V was shortened by 0 bases and J by 6 bases, with 12 bases between the two germline ends. The CDR3 coding sequence is TGTGCCAGCAGCTTGGAGGCCGGTCGAGATGAAAAACTGTTTTTT. Its translation: CASSLEAGRDEKLFF.

The rearrangement uses TRBV4-1 and TRBJ1-1, with a tentative D call TRBD1 (6 bases). V dropped 8 bases and J dropped 4 bases, with 17 bases sitting between them. The CDR3 spans 14 residues. Germline assignment: CDR1 MGHRA and CDR2 YSYEKL. This CDR3 reads CASGTNRVGTEAFF. CDR3 nucleotides: TGCGCCAGCGGTACTAACAGGGTAGGCACTGAAGCTTTCTTT.

This chain joins TRBV19 and TRBJ1-5; TRBD1 agrees at 7 bases. Germline-derived CDR1 and CDR2 are LNHDA and SQIVND (reference sequence). This CDR3 has 14 residues. The trim removed 5 bases at V and 8 bases at J, leaving 9 bases unmatched. The CDR3 sequence: CASSAPGGTEPQHF. Written as DNA, the CDR3 is TGTGCCAGTAGTGCCCCAGGGGGAACGGAGCCCCAGCATTTT.